These 25 T cell receptor beta chains came from one sample sequenced in a study of T-cell reconstitution after alpha-beta-depleted transplantation in children. Using unique molecular identifiers, the investigators prepared the TCRbeta library. MiXCR, run by TCRdb on the PCR reads, gives a single entry per CDR3 protein. Of 580,000 or so distinct CDR3 sequences listed, 23% are singletons. The sample here was PBMCs, mostly from graft donor cells, taken 360 days after TCRalphabeta/CD19-depleted stem cell transplant. These receptors all come from a boy younger than two who had a stem cell transplant for acute myeloid leukemia, so the T cells may come from the graft donor.

This clonotype was picked up many times. The chain is built from TRBV20-1 and TRBJ1-5; D unclear. Per the germline V gene, CDR1 is DFQATT and CDR2 is SNEGSKA (reference sequence). With 3 bases removed from V and 2 bases from J, the gap between germline ends came to 11 bases. CDR3 size: 14 residues. The CDR3 is CSASGGFGNQPQHF. The CDR3 region has the DNA TGCAGTGCTAGTGGTGGGTTCGGCAATCAGCCCCAGCATTTT.

J is TRBJ1-1 and V is TRBV9; weak D call: TRBD1 (5 bases). The CDR3 is 14 amino acids. Germline CDR1 is SGDLS and CDR2 is YYNGEE. V dropped 3 bases and J dropped 1 base, with 10 bases sitting between them. The CDR3 DNA follows: TGTGCCAGCAGCGCCTCGACAGAGAACACTGAAGCTTTCTTT. Translated, it gives CASSASTENTEAFF.

This clonotype has at least ten counts. The chain combines TRBV29-1 with TRBJ1-2; no definite D call. The V gene's germline CDR1 is SQVTM and CDR2 ANQGSEA. V lost 4 bases and J 3 bases, leaving 12 bases between the germline ends. The length of the CDR3 is 13 residues. CDR3 sequence reads: CSVGANGDYGYTF. CDR3 bases: TGCAGCGTTGGGGCCAATGGAGACTATGGCTACACCTTC. Filled out from reference TRBV29-1 and TRBJ1-2, the complete variable domain reads SAVISQKPSRDICQRGTSLTIQCQVDSQVTMMFWYRQQPGQSLTLIATANQGSEATYESGFVIDKFPISRPNLTFSTLTVSNMSPEDSSIYLCSVGANGDYGYTFGSGTRLTVV.

This clonotype was counted between two and nine times. The genes are TRBV29-1 and TRBJ1-2; D not resolved. Germline values: CDR1 SQVTM, CDR2 ANQGSEA. Trimming took 4 bases from V and 3 from J, leaving 15 bases between them. This CDR3 region has 14 residues. The CDR3 is CSVGSGIDHYGYTF. The CDR3 DNA reads as TGCAGCGTTGGGTCGGGAATTGACCACTATGGCTACACCTTC.

This clonotype was seen ten or more times. The chain carries TRBV18 and TRBJ1-2; a weak D match, TRBD1 (5 bases). CDR3 length equals 13 residues. Germline V gene lookup returns CDR1 KGHSH and CDR2 LQKENI. V gave up 3 bases and J gave up 4 bases, with 9 bases separating them. CDR3 residues: CASSPAGRYGYTF. CDR3 DNA: TGTGCCAGCTCACCGGCGGGACGCTATGGCTACACCTTC.

This clonotype was seen at least ten times. This rearrangement joins TRBV29-1 to TRBJ1-5; no clear D gene. The V end was cut by 4 bases, the J end by 0 bases, with 4 bases between. CDR1 and CDR2 (germline): SQVTM, ANQGSEA. The CDR3 consists of 12 residues. The CDR3 region is CSVADSNQPQHF. Here the CDR3 DNA reads TGCAGCGTTGCAGATAGCAATCAGCCCCAGCATTTT.

The J gene is TRBJ2-1, the V gene TRBV28; TRBD1 agrees at 7 bases. CDR3 length: 14 residues. J was trimmed by 8 bases and V by 6 bases; bases with no gene match: 10. Germline V gives CDR1 MDHEN, CDR2 SYDVKM. CDR3 sequence reads: CASSRHLQGYEQFF. As DNA, the CDR3 is TGTGCCAGCAGCCGTCATCTACAGGGGTATGAGCAGTTCTTC.

The sample holds many counts of this clonotype. The rearrangement joins TRBV9 to TRBJ2-5; D is perhaps TRBD1 (7 bases). From germline, CDR1 is SGDLS and CDR2 YYNGEE. Trimming shortened V by 2 bases and J by 4 bases, and 12 bases separated the two germline ends. The CDR3 is made up of 14 amino acids. CDR3 loop: CASSVEGAGETQYF. CDR3 nucleotides: TGTGCCAGCAGCGTGGAGGGGGCTGGAGAGACCCAGTACTTC.

This clonotype was seen ten or more times. The V gene is TRBV5-1, the J gene TRBJ2-3; 9 positions agree with TRBD2. V was clipped by 1 base and J by 1 base; unmatched bases: 1. Germline values: CDR1 SGHRS, CDR2 YFSETQ. This CDR3 is built from 15 residues. DNA for the CDR3: TGCGCCAGCAGCTTGCAGCGGGGGGGCACAGATACGCAGTATTTT. Translated: CASSLQRGGTDTQYF.

The chain recombines TRBV6-1 with TRBJ2-1, with D uncertain. The CDR3 covers 11 residues. V was pared by 3 bases and J by 10 bases, with 7 bases between. The germline CDR1 and CDR2 sequences are MNHNS and SASEGT. The CDR3 bases are TGTGCCAGCAGTGACGCGTGGGAGCAGTTCTTC. Translating gives CASSDAWEQFF.

Regarding this clonotype: With a much larger clone just one base away, this may be a read error. The chain has TRBV20-1 and TRBJ2-3; 8 nucleotides align to TRBD2. The CDR3 covers 17 residues. In germline, CDR1 is DFQATT, CDR2 SNEGSKA (reference sequence). This CDR3 reads CCASSSGGPSGTDTQYF. CDR3 nucleotides: TGCTGTGCTAGTTCGAGCGGGGGACCTAGCGGCACAGATACGCAGTATTTT.

This clonotype has just a few counts. The chain is built from TRBV5-1 and TRBJ2-3; tentatively, D is TRBD2 (6 bases). Germline CDR1 is SGHRS and CDR2 is YFSETQ. V dropped 0 bases and J dropped 5 bases, with 19 bases sitting between them. There are 17 residues in the CDR3. The CDR3 is CASSLALGTGGVDTQYF. In DNA, the CDR3 is TGCGCCAGCAGCTTGGCCTTGGGAACAGGAGGGGTAGATACGCAGTATTTT. The full variable domain, with the rest looked up from reference TRBV5-1 and TRBJ2-3, is KAGVTQTPRYLIKTRGQQVTLSCSPISGHRSVSWYQQTPGQGLQFLFEYFSETQRNKGNFPGRFSGRQFSNSRSEMNVSTLELGDSALYLCASSLALGTGGVDTQYFGPGTRLTVL.

This clonotype was seen a few times. The DNA for the CDR3 is TGCAGCTGGGCGGGGGGGCCTATAGAAGATACGCAGTATTTT. Translating gives CSWAGGPIEDTQYF. V gene TRBV20-1 combines with J gene TRBJ2-3; TRBD2 agrees at 9 bases. CDR3 size: 14 residues. Germline lookup yields CDR1 DFQATT and CDR2 SNEGSKA (reference sequence).

The J gene is TRBJ2-1, the V gene TRBV4-3; 11 bases map to TRBD2. The CDR3 is 15 residues long. V lost 1 base and J lost 10; bases outside the gene matches: 6. The germline gives CDR1 LGHNA, CDR2 YSLEER. The CDR3 reads CASSQARLAGGEQFF. CDR3 in DNA: TGCGCCAGCAGCCAAGCCCGCCTAGCGGGGGGCGAGCAGTTCTTC.

The V and J genes are TRBV20-1 and TRBJ2-5, with 7 bases identical to TRBD2. CDR1 is DFQATT, CDR2 SNEGSKA, per germline (reference sequence). The J segment lost 3 bases and the V segment lost 7 bases, leaving 5 bases of the junction unmatched. CDR3 length: 12 residues. The CDR3 protein is CSGRGGEETQYF. The DNA for the CDR3 is TGCAGTGGGCGGGGAGGGGAAGAGACCCAGTACTTC.

This chain joins TRBV20-1 and TRBJ1-1, with TRBD1 as a possible D gene (5 bases). This CDR3 is built from 14 residues. V was pared by 3 bases and J by 0 bases, with 11 bases between. Germline CDR1 and CDR2: DFQATT and SNEGSKA (reference sequence). The CDR3 sequence: CSASGARLNTEAFF. DNA of the CDR3: TGCAGTGCTAGCGGGGCCAGATTGAACACTGAAGCTTTCTTT.

This CDR3 reads CSAHPGLGNTIYF. The CDR3 DNA reads TGCAGTGCTCATCCGGGGTTGGGAAACACCATATATTTT. This rearrangement joins TRBV20-1 to TRBJ1-3; D is undetermined. Trimming removed 5 bases at V and 4 bases at J, with 12 bases between. The CDR3 runs 13 residues. The germline CDR1 and CDR2 sequences are DFQATT and SNEGSKA (reference sequence).

This clonotype showed up many times. The rearrangement joins TRBV6-5 to TRBJ2-1; 7 positions agree with TRBD2. The V gene end was trimmed by 6 bases and the J gene end by 0 bases; junction bases not matched to a gene: 11. Germline V lookup: CDR1 MNHEY, CDR2 SVGAGI. This CDR3 is 17 amino acids long. The DNA of the CDR3 is TGTGCCAGCAGGGGCTGGCGAGCGGGGTACTCCTACAATGAGCAGTTCTTC. This codes for CASRGWRAGYSYNEQFF.

V and J are TRBV10-3 and TRBJ2-1, with D possibly TRBD1 on 5 matching bases. The germline V and J ends were trimmed by 3 bases and 0 bases, with 15 bases remaining between them. The CDR3 contains 17 residues. Germline V gene sequence: CDR1 ENHRY, CDR2 SYGVKD. For the CDR3, the DNA is TGTGCCATCAGTGATCCGACAGTCCCAAGCTCCTACAATGAGCAGTTCTTC. Encoded protein: CAISDPTVPSSYNEQFF.

This clonotype was detected ten times or more. The CDR3 protein is CASSFRDRVYGELFF. CDR3 in DNA: TGTGCCAGCAGTTTCCGGGACAGGGTTTATGGGGAGCTGTTTTTT. V gene TRBV28 combines with J gene TRBJ2-2; the match to TRBD1 covers 9 bases. There are 15 residues in the CDR3. CDR1 and CDR2 (germline): MDHEN, SYDVKM. Unmatched junction bases numbered 7, after V lost 3 bases and J lost 8 bases.

In its sample, this clonotype was seen many times. The chain carries TRBV6-5 and TRBJ1-6; TRBD1 matches 7 bases. Germline CDR1 reads MNHEY; CDR2 reads SVGAGI. V shed 2 bases and J 6 bases; nucleotides not matched to a gene: 13. The length of the CDR3 is 18 residues. The CDR3 bases are TGTGCCAGCAGTTACAGGAGAACGGCTGACAGGGTTAATTCACCCCTCCACTTT. This codes for CASSYRRTADRVNSPLHF.

The V call is TRBV4-3, the J call TRBJ2-7, with 7 bases that match TRBD1. Trimming took 8 bases from V and 8 from J; bases not matched to a gene: 15. This CDR3 spans 14 amino acids. Per germline, CDR1 LGHNA and CDR2 YSLEER. The CDR3 DNA follows: TGCGCCAGCCGATTCTTAGACAGGGCCGGGAAGCAGTACTTC. Its protein product is CASRFLDRAGKQYF.

J is TRBJ1-5 and V is TRBV29-1; tentative D call: TRBD1 (6 bases). The length of the CDR3 is 13 residues. The germline gives CDR1 SQVTM, CDR2 ANQGSEA. V lost 4 bases and J 5 bases, leaving 12 bases between the germline ends. CDR3 nucleotides: TGCAGCGTTGGGGGAGGGGGAGATCAGCCCCAGCATTTT. Translated, it gives CSVGGGGDQPQHF.

V gene TRBV20-1 combines with J gene TRBJ1-2; D is ambiguous. Germline V CDR1 and CDR2: DFQATT, SNEGSKA (reference sequence). This CDR3 region has 12 residues. Trimming removed 1 base from V and 2 bases from J, with 5 bases in between. The CDR3 bases are TGCAGTGCTAGAGGACGGAACTATGGCTACACCTTC. Residues: CSARGRNYGYTF.

This clonotype was detected a few times. This chain connects TRBV29-1 to TRBJ1-1; a possible D gene is TRBD1 (6 bases). The CDR3 extends over 13 amino acids. V shed 6 bases and J shed 4 bases, with 15 bases lying between them. The germline V gene has CDR1 SQVTM and CDR2 ANQGSEA. The CDR3 region has the DNA TGCAGCGTCGCAGGGGTAGCCTTCACTGAAGCTTTCTTT. As protein: CSVAGVAFTEAFF.